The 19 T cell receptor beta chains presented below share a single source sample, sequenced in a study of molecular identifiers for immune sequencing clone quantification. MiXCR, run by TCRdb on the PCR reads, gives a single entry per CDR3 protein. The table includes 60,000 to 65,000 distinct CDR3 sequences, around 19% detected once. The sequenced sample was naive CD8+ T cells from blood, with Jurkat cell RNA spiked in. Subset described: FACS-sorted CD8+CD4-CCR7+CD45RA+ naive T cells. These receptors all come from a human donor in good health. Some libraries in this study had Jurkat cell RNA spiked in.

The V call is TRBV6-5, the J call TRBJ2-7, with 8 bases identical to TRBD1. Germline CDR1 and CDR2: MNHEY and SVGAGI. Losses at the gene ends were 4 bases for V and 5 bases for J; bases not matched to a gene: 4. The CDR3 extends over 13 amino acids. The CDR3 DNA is TGTGCCAGCAGTTGGACAGGGCGACACGAGCAGTACTTC. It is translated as CASSWTGRHEQYF.

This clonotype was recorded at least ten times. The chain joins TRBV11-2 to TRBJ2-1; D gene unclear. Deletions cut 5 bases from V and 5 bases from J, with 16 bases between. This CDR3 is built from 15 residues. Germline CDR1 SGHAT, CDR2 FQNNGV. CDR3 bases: TGTGCCAGCAGCCCCCGTTGGGCAGTGAACAATGAGCAGTTCTTC. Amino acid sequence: CASSPRWAVNNEQFF.

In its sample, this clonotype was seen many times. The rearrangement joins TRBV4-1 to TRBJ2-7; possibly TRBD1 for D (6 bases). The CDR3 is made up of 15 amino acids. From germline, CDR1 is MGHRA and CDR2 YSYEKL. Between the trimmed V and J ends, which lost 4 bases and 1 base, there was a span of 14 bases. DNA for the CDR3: TGCGCCAGCAGCCTCAGGGGCCCAGCGTCCTACGAGCAGTACTTC. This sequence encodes CASSLRGPASYEQYF.

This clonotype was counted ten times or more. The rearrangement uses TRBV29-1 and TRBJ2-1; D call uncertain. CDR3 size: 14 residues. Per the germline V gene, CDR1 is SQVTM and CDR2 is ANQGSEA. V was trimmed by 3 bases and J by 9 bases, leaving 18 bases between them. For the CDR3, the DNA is TGCAGCGTTGACGTAGAGGCTGACGGTCTTGAGCAGTTCTTC. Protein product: CSVDVEADGLEQFF.

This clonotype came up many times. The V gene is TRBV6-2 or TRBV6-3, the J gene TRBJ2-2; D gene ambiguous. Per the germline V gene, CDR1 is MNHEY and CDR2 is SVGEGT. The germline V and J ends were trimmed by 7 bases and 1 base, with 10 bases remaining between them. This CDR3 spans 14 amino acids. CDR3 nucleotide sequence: TGTGCCAGCACTGGACGGAAGAACACCGGGGAGCTGTTTTTT. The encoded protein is CASTGRKNTGELFF.

The CDR3 region is CASSPPGRIHEQFF. CDR3 coding DNA: TGTGCCAGCAGCCCCCCGGGTAGAATCCATGAGCAGTTCTTC. This chain connects TRBV11-3 to TRBJ2-1; D not resolved. Per the germline V gene, CDR1 is SGHNT and CDR2 is YENEEA. CDR3 length equals 14 residues. The V end was cut by 5 bases, the J end by 8 bases, with 16 bases between. The full variable domain, rest sourced from reference TRBV11-3 and TRBJ2-1, is EAGVVQSPRYKIIEKKQPVAFWCNPISGHNTLYWYLQNLGQGPELLIRYENEEAVDDSQLPKDRFSAERLKGVDSTLKIQPAELGDSAVYLCASSPPGRIHEQFFGPGTRLTVL.

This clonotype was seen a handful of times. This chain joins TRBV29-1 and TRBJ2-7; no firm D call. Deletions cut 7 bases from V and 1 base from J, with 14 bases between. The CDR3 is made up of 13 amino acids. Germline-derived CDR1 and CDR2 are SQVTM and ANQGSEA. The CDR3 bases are TGCAGCGCTATAATCACAAGTTCCTACGAGCAGTACTTC. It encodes CSAIITSSYEQYF.

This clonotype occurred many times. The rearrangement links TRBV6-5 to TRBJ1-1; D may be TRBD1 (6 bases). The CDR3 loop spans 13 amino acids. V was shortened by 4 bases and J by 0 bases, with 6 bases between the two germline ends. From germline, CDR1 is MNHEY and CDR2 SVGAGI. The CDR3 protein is CASSWTVNTEAFF. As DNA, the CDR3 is TGTGCCAGCAGTTGGACAGTGAACACTGAAGCTTTCTTT.

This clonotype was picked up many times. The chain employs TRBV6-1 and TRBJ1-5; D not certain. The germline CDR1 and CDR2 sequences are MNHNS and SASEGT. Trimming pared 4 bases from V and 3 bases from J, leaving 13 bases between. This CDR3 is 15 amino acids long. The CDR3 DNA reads TGTGCCAGCAGTGCCGGGCCAGGATACAATCAGCCCCAGCATTTT. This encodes CASSAGPGYNQPQHF.

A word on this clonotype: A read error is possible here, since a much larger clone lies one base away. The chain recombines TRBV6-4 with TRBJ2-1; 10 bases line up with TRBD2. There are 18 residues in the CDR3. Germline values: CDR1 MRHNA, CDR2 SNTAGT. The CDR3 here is CVSSDSIMAGTSVNEQFF. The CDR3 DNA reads TGTGTCAGCAGTGACTCGATAATGGCAGGGACTAGCGTAAATGAGCAGTTCTTC.

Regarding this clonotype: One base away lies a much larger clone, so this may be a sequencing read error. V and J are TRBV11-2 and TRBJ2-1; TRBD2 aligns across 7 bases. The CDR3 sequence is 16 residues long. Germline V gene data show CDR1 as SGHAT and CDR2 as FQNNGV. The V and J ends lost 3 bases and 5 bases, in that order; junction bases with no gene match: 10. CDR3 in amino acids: CASSFPGPAGNNEQFF. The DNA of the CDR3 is TGTGCCAGCAGCTTCCCTGGGCCAGCGGGGAACAATGAGCAGTTCTTC.

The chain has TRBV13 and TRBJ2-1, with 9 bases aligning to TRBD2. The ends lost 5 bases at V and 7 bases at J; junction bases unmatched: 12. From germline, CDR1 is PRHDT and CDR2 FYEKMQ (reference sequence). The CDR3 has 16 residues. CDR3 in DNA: TGTGCCAGCAGCCCCCCGGGGGCGGGAGGGCCTAATGAGCAGTTCTTC. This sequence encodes CASSPPGAGGPNEQFF.

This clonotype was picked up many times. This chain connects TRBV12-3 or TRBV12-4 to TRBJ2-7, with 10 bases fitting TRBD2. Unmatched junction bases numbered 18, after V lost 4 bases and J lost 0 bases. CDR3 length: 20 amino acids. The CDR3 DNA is TGTGCCAGCAGTTCCGGGACTAGCGCCAAACGGGCAGAGTACTCCTACGAGCAGTACTTC. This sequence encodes CASSSGTSAKRAEYSYEQYF.

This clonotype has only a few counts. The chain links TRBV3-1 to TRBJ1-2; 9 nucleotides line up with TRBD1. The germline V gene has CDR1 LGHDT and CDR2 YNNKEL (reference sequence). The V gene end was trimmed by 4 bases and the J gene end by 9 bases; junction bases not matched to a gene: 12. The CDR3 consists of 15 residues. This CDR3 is CASSPQMTGGYSYTF. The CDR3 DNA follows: TGTGCCAGCAGCCCTCAAATGACAGGGGGGTATAGCTACACCTTC.

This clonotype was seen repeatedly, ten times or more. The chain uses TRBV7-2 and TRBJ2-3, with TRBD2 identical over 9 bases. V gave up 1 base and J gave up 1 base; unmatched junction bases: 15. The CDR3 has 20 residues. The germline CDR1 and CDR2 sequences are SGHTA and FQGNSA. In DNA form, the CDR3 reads TGTGCCAGCAGCTTAGTGGTCCTCCTAGCGGGAATGCATGGCACAGATACGCAGTATTTT. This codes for CASSLVVLLAGMHGTDTQYF. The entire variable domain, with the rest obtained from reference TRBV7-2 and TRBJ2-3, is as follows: GAGVSQSPSNKVTEKGKDVELRCDPISGHTALYWYRQSLGQGLEFLIYFQGNSAPDKSGLPSDRFSAERTGGSVSTLTIQRTQQEDSAVYLCASSLVVLLAGMHGTDTQYFGPGTRLTVL.

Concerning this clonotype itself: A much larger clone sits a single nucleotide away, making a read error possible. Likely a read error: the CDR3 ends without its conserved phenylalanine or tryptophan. CDR3: CASSYSIGRNLYEQYS. CDR3 sequence (DNA): TGTGCCAGCAGTTACTCGATAGGCCGTAATCTCTACGAGCAGTACTCC. J is TRBJ2-7 and V is TRBV6-5; D is undetermined. CDR1 is MNHEY, CDR2 SVGAGI, per germline. The CDR3 sequence is 16 residues long. V dropped 0 bases and J dropped 3 bases, with 15 bases sitting between them.

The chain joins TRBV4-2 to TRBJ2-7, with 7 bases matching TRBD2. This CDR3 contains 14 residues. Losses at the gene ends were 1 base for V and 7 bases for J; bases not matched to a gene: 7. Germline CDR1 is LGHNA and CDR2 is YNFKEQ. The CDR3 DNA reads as TGTGCCAGCAGCCAAGGGGGGGGGGGGGGGGAGCAGTACTTC. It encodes CASSQGGGGGEQYF.

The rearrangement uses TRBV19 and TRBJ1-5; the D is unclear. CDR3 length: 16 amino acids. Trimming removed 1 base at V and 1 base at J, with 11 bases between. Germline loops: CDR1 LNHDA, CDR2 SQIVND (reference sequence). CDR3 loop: CASSIGSGFSNQPQHF. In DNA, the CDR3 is TGTGCCAGTAGTATAGGGTCCGGGTTCAGCAATCAGCCCCAGCATTTT.

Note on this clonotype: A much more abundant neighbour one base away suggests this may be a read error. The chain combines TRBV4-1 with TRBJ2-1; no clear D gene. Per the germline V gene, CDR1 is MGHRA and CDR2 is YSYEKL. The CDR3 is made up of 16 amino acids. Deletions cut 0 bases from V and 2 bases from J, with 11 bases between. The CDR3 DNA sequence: TGCGCCAGCAGCCAAGAGTTTAGCATACCCTACAATGAGCAGTTCTTC. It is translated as CASSQEFSIPYNEQFF.